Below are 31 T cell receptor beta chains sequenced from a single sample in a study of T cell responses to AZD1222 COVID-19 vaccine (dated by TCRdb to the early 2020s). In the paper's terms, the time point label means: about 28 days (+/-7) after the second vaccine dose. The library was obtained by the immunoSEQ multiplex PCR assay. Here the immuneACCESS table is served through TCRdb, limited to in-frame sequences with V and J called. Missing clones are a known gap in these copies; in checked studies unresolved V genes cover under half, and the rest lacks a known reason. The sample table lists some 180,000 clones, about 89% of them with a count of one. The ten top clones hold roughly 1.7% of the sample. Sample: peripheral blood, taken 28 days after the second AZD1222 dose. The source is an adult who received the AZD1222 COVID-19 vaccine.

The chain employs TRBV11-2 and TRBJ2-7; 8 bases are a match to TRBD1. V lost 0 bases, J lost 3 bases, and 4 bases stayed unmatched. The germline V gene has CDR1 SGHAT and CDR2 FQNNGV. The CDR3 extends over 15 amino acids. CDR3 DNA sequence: TGTGCCAGCAGCTTAGAATCCAGGGGGCTCTACGAGCAGTACTTC. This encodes CASSLESRGLYEQYF.

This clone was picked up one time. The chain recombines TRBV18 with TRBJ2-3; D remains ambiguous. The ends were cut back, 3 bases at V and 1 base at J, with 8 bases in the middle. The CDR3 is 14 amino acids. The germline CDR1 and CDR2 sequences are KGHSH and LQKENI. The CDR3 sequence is CASSPMVGTDTQYF. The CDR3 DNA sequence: TGTGCCAGCTCACCCATGGTGGGCACAGATACGCAGTATTTT. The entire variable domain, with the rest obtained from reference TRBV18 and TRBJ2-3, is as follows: NAGVMQNPRHLVRRRGQEARLRCSPMKGHSHVYWYRQLPEEGLKFMVYLQKENIIDESGMPKERFSAEFPKEGPSILRIQQVVRGDSAAYFCASSPMVGTDTQYFGPGTRLTVL.

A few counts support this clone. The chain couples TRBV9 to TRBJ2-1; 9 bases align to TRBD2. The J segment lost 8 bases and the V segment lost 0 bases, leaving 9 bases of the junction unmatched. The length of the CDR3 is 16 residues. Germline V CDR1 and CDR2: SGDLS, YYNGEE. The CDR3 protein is CASSVGTSVLGDEQFF. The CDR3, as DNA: TGTGCCAGCAGCGTAGGGACTAGCGTCCTAGGCGATGAGCAGTTCTTC.

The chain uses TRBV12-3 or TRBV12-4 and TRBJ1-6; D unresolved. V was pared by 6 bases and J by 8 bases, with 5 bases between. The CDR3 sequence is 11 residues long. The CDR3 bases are TGTGCCAGCAGGTTGGATTCACCCCTCCACTTT. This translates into CASRLDSPLHF.

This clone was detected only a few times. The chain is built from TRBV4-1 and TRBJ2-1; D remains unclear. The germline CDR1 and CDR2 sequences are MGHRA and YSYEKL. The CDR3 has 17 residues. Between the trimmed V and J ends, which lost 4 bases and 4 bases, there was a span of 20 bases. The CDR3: CASSPRPSRVEYNEQFF. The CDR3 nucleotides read TGCGCCAGCAGCCCGCGGCCGTCCAGAGTGGAATACAATGAGCAGTTCTTC.

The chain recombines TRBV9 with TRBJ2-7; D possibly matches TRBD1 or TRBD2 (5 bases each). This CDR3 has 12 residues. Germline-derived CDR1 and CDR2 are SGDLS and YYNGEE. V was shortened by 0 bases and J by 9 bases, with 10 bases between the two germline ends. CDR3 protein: CASSVDGDGQYF. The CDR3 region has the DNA TGTGCCAGCAGCGTAGACGGGGACGGGCAGTACTTC.

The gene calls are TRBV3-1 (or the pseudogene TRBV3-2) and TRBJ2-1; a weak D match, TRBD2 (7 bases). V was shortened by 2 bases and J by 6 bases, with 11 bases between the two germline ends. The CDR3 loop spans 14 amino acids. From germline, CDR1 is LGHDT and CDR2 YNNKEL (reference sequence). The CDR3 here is CASSQRGAGNEQFF. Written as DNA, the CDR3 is TGTGCCAGCAGCCAACGGGGGGCTGGCAATGAGCAGTTCTTC.

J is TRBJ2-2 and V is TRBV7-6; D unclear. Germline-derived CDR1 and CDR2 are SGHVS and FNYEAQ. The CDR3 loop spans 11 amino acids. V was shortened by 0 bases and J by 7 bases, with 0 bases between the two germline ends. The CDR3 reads CASSLAGELFF. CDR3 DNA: TGTGCCAGCAGCTTAGCCGGGGAGCTGTTTTTT.

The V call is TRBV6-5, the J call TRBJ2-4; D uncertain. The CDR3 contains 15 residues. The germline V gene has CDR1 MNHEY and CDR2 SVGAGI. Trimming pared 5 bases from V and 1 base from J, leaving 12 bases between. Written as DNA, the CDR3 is TGTGCCAGCAGTAGTTATAGGTCGGCCAAAAACATTCAGTACTTC. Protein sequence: CASSSYRSAKNIQYF.

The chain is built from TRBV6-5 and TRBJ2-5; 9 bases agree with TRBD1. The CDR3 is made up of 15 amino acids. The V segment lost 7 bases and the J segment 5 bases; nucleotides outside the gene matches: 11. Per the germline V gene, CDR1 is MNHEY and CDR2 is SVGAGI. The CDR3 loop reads CASNRGQGISETQYF. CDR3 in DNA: TGTGCCAGCAACCGTGGACAGGGGATTTCGGAGACCCAGTACTTC.

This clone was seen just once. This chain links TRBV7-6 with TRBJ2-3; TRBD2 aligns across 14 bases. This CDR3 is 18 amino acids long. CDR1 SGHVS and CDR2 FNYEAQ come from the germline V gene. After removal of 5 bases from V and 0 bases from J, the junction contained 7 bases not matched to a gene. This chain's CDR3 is CASSSGLAGGSSTDTQYF. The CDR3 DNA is TGTGCCAGCAGCAGCGGACTAGCGGGAGGTAGTAGCACAGATACGCAGTATTTT.

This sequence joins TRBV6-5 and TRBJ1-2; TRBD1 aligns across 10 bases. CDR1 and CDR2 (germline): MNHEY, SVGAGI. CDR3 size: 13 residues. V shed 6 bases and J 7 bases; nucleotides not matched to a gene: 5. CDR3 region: CASSLTGGRGYTF. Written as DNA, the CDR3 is TGTGCCAGCAGCCTGACAGGGGGCCGTGGCTACACCTTC.

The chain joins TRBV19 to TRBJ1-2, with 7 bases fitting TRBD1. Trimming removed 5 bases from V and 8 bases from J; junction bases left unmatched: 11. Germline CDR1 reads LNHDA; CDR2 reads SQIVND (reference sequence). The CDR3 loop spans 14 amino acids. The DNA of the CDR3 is TGTGCCAGTAGTGCGCGACAGGGCTCATTCGGCTACACCTTC. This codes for CASSARQGSFGYTF.

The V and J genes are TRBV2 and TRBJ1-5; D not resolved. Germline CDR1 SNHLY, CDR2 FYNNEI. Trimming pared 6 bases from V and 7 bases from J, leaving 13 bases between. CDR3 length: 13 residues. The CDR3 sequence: CASRDDAWQPQHF. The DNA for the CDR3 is TGTGCCAGCAGGGACGACGCGTGGCAGCCCCAGCATTTT.

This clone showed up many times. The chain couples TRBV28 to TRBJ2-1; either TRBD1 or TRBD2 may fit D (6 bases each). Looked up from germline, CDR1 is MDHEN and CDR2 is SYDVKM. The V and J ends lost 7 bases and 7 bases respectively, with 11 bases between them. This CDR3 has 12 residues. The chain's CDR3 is CASKLGGNEQFF. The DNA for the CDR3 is TGTGCCAGCAAATTAGGGGGGAATGAGCAGTTCTTC.

The CDR3 region has the DNA TGTGCCAGCAGCTTCTCACTAGCGGGAGGAGGGGAGACCCAGTACTTC. Amino acid sequence: CASSFSLAGGGETQYF. The chain employs TRBV11-2 and TRBJ2-5; 12 bases align to TRBD2. The CDR3 has 16 residues. V lost 3 bases, J lost 5 bases, and 7 bases stayed unmatched. CDR1 is SGHAT, CDR2 FQNNGV, per germline.

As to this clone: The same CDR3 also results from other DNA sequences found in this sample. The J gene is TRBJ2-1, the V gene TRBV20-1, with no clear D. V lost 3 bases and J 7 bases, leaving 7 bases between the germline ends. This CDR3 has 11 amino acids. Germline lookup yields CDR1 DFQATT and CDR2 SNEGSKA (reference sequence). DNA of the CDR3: TGCAGTGCTAGGGGCCGGAATGAGCAGTTCTTC. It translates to CSARGRNEQFF.

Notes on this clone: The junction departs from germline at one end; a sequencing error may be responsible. CDR3: CASSLEGNNEQFF. Written as DNA, the CDR3 is TGTGCTAGCAGCTTGGAGGGGAACAATGAGCAGTTCTTC. The chain employs TRBV7-7 and TRBJ2-1, with D possibly TRBD2 on 6 matching bases. Germline lookup yields CDR1 SSHAT and CDR2 FNYEAQ (reference sequence). The CDR3 spans 13 residues.

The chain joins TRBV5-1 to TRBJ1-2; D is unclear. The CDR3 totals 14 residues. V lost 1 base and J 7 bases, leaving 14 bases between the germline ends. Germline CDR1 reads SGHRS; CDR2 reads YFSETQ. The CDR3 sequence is CASSLWAAQSGYTF. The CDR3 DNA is TGCGCCAGCAGCTTGTGGGCAGCCCAGAGTGGCTACACCTTC.

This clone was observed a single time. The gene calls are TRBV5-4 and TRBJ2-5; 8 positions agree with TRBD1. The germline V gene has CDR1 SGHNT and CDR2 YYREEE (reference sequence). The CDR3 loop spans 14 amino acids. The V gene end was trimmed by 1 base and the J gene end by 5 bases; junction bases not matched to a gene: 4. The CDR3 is CASSLPRTGETQYF. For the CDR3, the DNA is TGTGCCAGCAGCTTGCCCCGGACAGGGGAGACCCAGTACTTC.

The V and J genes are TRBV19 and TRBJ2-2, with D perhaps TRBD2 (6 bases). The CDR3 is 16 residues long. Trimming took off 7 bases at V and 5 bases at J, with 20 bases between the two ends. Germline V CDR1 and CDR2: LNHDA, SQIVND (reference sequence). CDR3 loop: CASTRLAVGRTGELFF. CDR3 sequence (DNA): TGTGCCAGTACGCGATTGGCAGTAGGGAGGACCGGGGAGCTGTTTTTT.

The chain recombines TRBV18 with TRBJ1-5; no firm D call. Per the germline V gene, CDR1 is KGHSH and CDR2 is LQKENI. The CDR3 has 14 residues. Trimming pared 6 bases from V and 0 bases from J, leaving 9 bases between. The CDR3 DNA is TGTGCCAGCTCCCCAGAGTATAGCAATCAGCCCCAGCATTTT. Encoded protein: CASSPEYSNQPQHF. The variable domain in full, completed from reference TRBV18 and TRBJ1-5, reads NAGVMQNPRHLVRRRGQEARLRCSPMKGHSHVYWYRQLPEEGLKFMVYLQKENIIDESGMPKERFSAEFPKEGPSILRIQQVVRGDSAAYFCASSPEYSNQPQHFGDGTRLSIL.

Here the CDR3 reads CASSLDPALNAEAFF. CDR3 DNA sequence: TGTGCCAGCAGCTTAGATCCCGCACTTAATGCTGAAGCTTTCTTT. The chain recombines TRBV7-2 with TRBJ1-1; D call uncertain. Trimming took off 1 base at V and 6 bases at J, with 15 bases between the two ends. The V gene's germline CDR1 is SGHTA and CDR2 FQGNSA. The CDR3 is 15 amino acids.

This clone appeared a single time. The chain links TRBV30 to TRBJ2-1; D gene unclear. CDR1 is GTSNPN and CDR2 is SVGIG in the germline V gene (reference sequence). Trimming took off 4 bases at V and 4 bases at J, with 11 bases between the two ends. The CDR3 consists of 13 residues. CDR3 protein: CAWTPDGYNEQFF. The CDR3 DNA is TGTGCCTGGACCCCGGACGGGTACAATGAGCAGTTCTTC.

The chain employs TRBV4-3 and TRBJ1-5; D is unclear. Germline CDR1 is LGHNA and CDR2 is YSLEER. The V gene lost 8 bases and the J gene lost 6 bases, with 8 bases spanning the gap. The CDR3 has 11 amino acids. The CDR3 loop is CASPPLQPQHF. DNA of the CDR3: TGCGCCAGCCCCCCTCTTCAGCCCCAGCATTTT.

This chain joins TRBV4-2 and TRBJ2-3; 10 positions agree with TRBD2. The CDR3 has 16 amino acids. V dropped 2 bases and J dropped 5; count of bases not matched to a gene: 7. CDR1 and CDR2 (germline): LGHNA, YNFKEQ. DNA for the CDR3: TGTGCCAGCAGCCAACCAACTAGCGGGGCCGGAGATACGCAGTATTTT. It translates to CASSQPTSGAGDTQYF.

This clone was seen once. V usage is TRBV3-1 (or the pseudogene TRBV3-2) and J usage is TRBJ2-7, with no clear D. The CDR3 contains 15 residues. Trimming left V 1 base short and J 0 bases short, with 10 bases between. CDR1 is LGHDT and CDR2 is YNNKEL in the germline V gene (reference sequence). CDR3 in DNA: TGTGCCAGCAGCCAAGTGGCGGATAGCTCCTACGAGCAGTACTTC. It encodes CASSQVADSSYEQYF.

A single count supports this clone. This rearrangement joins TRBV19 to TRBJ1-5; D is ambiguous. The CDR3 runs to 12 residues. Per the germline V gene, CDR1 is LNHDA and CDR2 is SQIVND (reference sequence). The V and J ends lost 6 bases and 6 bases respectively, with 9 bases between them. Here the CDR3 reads CASSPRGQPQHF. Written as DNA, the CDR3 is TGTGCCAGTAGCCCGAGAGGTCAGCCCCAGCATTTT. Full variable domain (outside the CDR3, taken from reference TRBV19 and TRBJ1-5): DGGITQSPKYLFRKEGQNVTLSCEQNLNHDAMYWYRQDPGQGLRLIYYSQIVNDFQKGDIAEGYSVSREKKESFPLTVTSAQKNPTAFYLCASSPRGQPQHFGDGTRLSIL.

CDR3 residues: CASSLAGGEDTQYF. As DNA, the CDR3 is TGCGCCAGCAGCTTGGCAGGGGGCGAGGATACGCAGTATTTT. The chain joins TRBV5-1 to TRBJ2-3, with 8 bases lining up with TRBD1. CDR1 and CDR2 (germline): SGHRS, YFSETQ. The CDR3 has 14 residues. The trim removed 0 bases at V and 6 bases at J, leaving 3 bases unmatched.

The CDR3 DNA is TGTGCCAGCAGCTTAGAAGGGGGGTCCGATACGCAGTATTTT. It encodes CASSLEGGSDTQYF. The chain recombines TRBV11-3 with TRBJ2-3; D might be TRBD1 or TRBD2, each matching 6 bases. Germline V gives CDR1 SGHNT, CDR2 YENEEA. V was clipped by 0 bases and J by 6 bases, with 10 bases between them. This CDR3 is built from 14 residues.

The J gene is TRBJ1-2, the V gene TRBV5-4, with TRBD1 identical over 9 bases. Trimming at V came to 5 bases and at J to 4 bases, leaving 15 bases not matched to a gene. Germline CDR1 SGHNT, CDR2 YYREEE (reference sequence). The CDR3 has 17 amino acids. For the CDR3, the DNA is TGTGCCAGCAGTACCCGGGACAGGGCGTCGCTGGGCTATGGCTACACCTTC. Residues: CASSTRDRASLGYGYTF.